This T cell receptor (beta chain) was retrieved from a study of somatic mutations in cytotoxic T cells in rheumatoid arthritis (dated by TCRdb to about 2017). Notes on the research overall: Right after diagnosis and prior to the start of any treatment, about 29 ml EDTA of peripheral blood was drawn from patients. Some T-cell populations stained with V beta antibodies were sorted by flow on a FACSAria II or Sony SH800 to nearly 100% purity, with sorted V beta1+ cells additionally subjected to TCRB sequencing. To characterize clonality, the study used TCRB deep sequencing while asking whether somatic mutations are carried by expanded CD8+ T-cell clones in newly diagnosed, untreated rheumatoid arthritis. TCRB deep sequencing covered some 65 patients with rheumatoid arthritis along with under 25 healthy controls. Median age was essentially the same in the patient group and the control group.

The table lists this clone with a count of one. The clone's antigen remains unknown. Qualities for individual bases were not recorded, and no much larger clone is one base off. CDR1 and CDR2 (SQVTM, ANQGSEA) derive from the germline V gene. Germline trimming: 3 bases from V, 1 base from J; junction bases outside gene matches: 17. There are 18 amino acids in the CDR3, from cysteine to phenylalanine inclusive. Of all the DNA, just the CDR3 is kept, 54 bases in frame from base 1. On an AutoMACS, CD4+ and CD8+ cells were isolated via positive magnetic bead selection, and their purity was verified by flow cytometry. Initial screening for clonal expansions relied on flow cytometry with a TCR V beta antibody panel, after which sorted CD8+ fractions underwent TCRB deep sequencing for characterization. Ficoll-Paque PLUS density gradient separation was used to isolate peripheral blood mononuclear cells. Nucleospin Tissue or Tissue XS kits were used to extract DNA from CD4-enriched, CD8-enriched or PBMC samples, and a Qubit 2.0 fluorometer was used for quantification.

Genomic DNA underwent TCRB CDR3 sequencing using the immunoSEQ assay. The original methods were these. Published virus-specific TCRB sequences were compared with patient CD8+ clones larger than 1%, and only a few matches were found. Only productive TCRB rearrangements were included in the analyses. A clone was defined by a unique TCRB CDR3 sequence, and clonality was computed as a productive clonality index based on Shannon entropy. Repertoire overlap for a pair of samples was computed from each clone's template counts relative to total templates per sample. V-gene usage from TCRB sequencing and V-gene usage measured by flow cytometry were correlated (Spearman r of under 0.7). TCRdb limited this immuneACCESS table to in-frame rearrangements with V and J called. A share of clones is missing; checked studies link under half to unresolved V genes, and the rest is unexplained. V and J calls and clone size are given by that table; D and trimming were obtained from the DNA. Within this sample are about 17,000 clones, with approximately 80% of them counted one time only. The ten biggest clones cover 4.8% of the sample.

Here is what the overall study found, with its caveats: In patients, CD8+ clonality rose with age (Spearman r ~ 0.45), which was not the case in healthy controls. It was unknown which antigens the expanded CD8+ clones targeted, and their absence from virus-specific databases did not exclude viral specificity. Rheumatoid arthritis patients and age-matched healthy controls did not significantly differ in CD8+ T-cell clonality. The slight TRBV07 underrepresentation in patients was not adjusted for multiple comparisons. In about an eighth of the roughly 65 patients the largest CD8+ clone exceeded 20% of CD8+ cells, and several identical CD8+ TCRB sequences were shared between blood and synovial fluid.

The origin of this receptor is an adult with rheumatoid arthritis. The sequence joins TRBV29-1 to TRBJ1-1; 7 bases in the middle match TRBD1. Sequenced material: CD8+ T cells sorted from blood. This receptor has the CDR3 CSVEVTGSLRLSNTEAFF. The base sequence is TGCAGCGTTGAGGTGACAGGGTCCTTGAGACTATCGAACACTGAAGCTTTCTTT.